Shown below are 30 T cell receptor beta chains from a single sample sequenced in a study of T-cell memory formation after mild COVID-19. TCRdb analysed the 5' RACE reads with MiXCR anew, one entry per CDR3 protein. The sample lists 580,000 or so distinct CDR3 sequences; approximately 15% were seen once. The sequenced sample was PBMCs or a T cell subset sorted from them (not recorded which). All receptors derive from an adult woman who had mild COVID-19 (a few samples of this study predate the infection). Cell type and time point are not known.

There are a few counts of this clonotype. V and J are TRBV19 and TRBJ2-2; no clear D gene. The CDR3 spans 14 residues. Germline loops: CDR1 LNHDA, CDR2 SQIVND (reference sequence). Trimming stripped 2 bases from V and 3 bases from J, with 7 bases between. CDR3 loop: CASSILVYTGELFF. The CDR3 DNA sequence: TGTGCCAGTAGTATACTAGTATACACCGGGGAGCTGTTTTTT.

In this sample, this clonotype turned up a few times. This chain uses TRBV19 with TRBJ1-1; TRBD1 matches 10 bases. Germline V gene data show CDR1 as LNHDA and CDR2 as SQIVND (reference sequence). V shed 4 bases, J shed 1 base, and the junction held 6 bases outside the gene matches. This CDR3 spans 16 amino acids. The CDR3 coding sequence is TGTGCCAGTAGTACTAGACAGGGGGCTAGGAACACTGAAGCTTTCTTT. Translation: CASSTRQGARNTEAFF.

The chain employs TRBV20-1 and TRBJ2-5, with a tentative D call TRBD2 (5 bases). CDR1 is DFQATT, CDR2 SNEGSKA, per germline (reference sequence). This CDR3 has 14 residues. Trimming pared 8 bases from V and 5 bases from J, leaving 21 bases between. This chain's CDR3 is CSLRDFYQRETQYF. In nucleotides, the CDR3 is TGCAGTTTGAGGGATTTCTACCAGCGGGAGACCCAGTACTTC.

A few counts support this clonotype. V gene TRBV7-9 combines with J gene TRBJ2-7; 9 bases map to TRBD1. V lost 4 bases and J lost 6; bases outside the gene matches: 13. The length of the CDR3 is 16 residues. CDR1 and CDR2 from the germline V gene are SEHNR and FQNEAQ (reference sequence). CDR3: CASSWTDRGVRGEQYF. DNA of the CDR3: TGTGCCAGCAGCTGGACGGACAGGGGAGTAAGAGGCGAGCAGTACTTC. Together with reference TRBV7-9 and TRBJ2-7, the CDR3 gives the full variable domain: DTGVSQNPRHKITKRGQNVTFRCDPISEHNRLYWYRQTLGQGPEFLTYFQNEAQLEKSRLLSDRFSAERPKGSFSTLEIQRTEQGDSAMYLCASSWTDRGVRGEQYFGPGTRLTVT.

The V call is TRBV24-1, the J call TRBJ1-5, with TRBD1 as a possible D gene (5 bases). CDR1 KGHDR and CDR2 SFDVKD come from the germline V gene. The CDR3 has 15 amino acids. The germline V and J ends were trimmed by 5 bases and 0 bases, with 10 bases remaining between them. CDR3 region: CATSGLTDSNQPQHF. For the CDR3, the DNA is TGTGCCACCAGTGGCCTGACAGATAGCAATCAGCCCCAGCATTTT.

This clonotype was detected only a few times. The chain carries TRBV2 and TRBJ1-6; tentatively, D is TRBD1 (5 bases). V shed 2 bases and J shed 6 bases, with 11 bases lying between them. The CDR3 runs to 15 residues. Germline CDR1 reads SNHLY; CDR2 reads FYNNEI. The CDR3 coding sequence is TGTGCCAGCAGTGAATTGGGACGTGGTAATTCACCCCTCCACTTT. This sequence encodes CASSELGRGNSPLHF.

The chain carries TRBV10-3 and TRBJ1-1, with TRBD1 as a possible D gene (6 bases). The germline gives CDR1 ENHRY, CDR2 SYGVKD. The CDR3 sequence is 13 residues long. Trimming cost V 5 bases and J 3 bases, with 10 bases left between them. CDR3 nucleotide sequence: TGTGCCATCAGTCAACAGGGAGACACTGAAGCTTTCTTT. Encoded protein: CAISQQGDTEAFF.

The chain employs TRBV6-2 or TRBV6-3 and TRBJ2-3; the D gene is possibly TRBD1 (6 bases). V shed 5 bases and J shed 4 bases, with 19 bases lying between them. Germline V CDR1 and CDR2: MNHEY, SVGEGT. This CDR3 region has 16 residues. The CDR3: CASSRPGVRSPDTQYF. The CDR3 DNA sequence: TGTGCCAGCAGTCGACCAGGGGTCAGGAGTCCAGATACGCAGTATTTT.

This clonotype was observed a few times. This chain connects TRBV7-9 to TRBJ2-1, with a weak D call TRBD2 (5 bases). There are 17 residues in the CDR3. Germline V gene sequence: CDR1 SEHNR, CDR2 FQNEAQ (reference sequence). Trimming left V 2 bases short and J 0 bases short, with 14 bases between. CDR3 bases: TGTGCCAGCAGCTTACCACCAGGCGGGCCCTCCTACAATGAGCAGTTCTTC. It codes for CASSLPPGGPSYNEQFF.

This clonotype was seen a few times. CDR3 sequence reads: CASSLQGMSTDTQYF. The CDR3 coding sequence is TGTGCCAGCAGCTTACAGGGGATGAGCACAGATACGCAGTATTTT. The chain carries TRBV7-8 and TRBJ2-3; the D gene is possibly TRBD1 (6 bases). Germline-derived CDR1 and CDR2 are SGHVS and FQNEAQ. This CDR3 has 15 residues. With 2 bases removed from V and 0 bases from J, the gap between germline ends came to 9 bases.

The genes are TRBV6-5 and TRBJ1-1; D is ambiguous. Trimming took off 7 bases at V and 1 base at J, with 13 bases between the two ends. Germline V CDR1 and CDR2: MNHEY, SVGAGI. The CDR3 has 14 amino acids. The CDR3 spells CASNLRTGNTEAFF. The CDR3 DNA reads as TGTGCCAGCAACCTACGGACGGGGAACACTGAAGCTTTCTTT.

The genes are TRBV23-1 and TRBJ1-4, with D possibly being TRBD1 (5 bases). TRBV23-1 carries the ORF label, with uncertain function. V was clipped by 7 bases and J by 7 bases, with 16 bases between them. The CDR3 has 14 amino acids. The CDR3 bases are TGCGCCAGCAAGCAGGAGGGGTGGAGTGAAAAACTGTTTTTT. Its translation: CASKQEGWSEKLFF.

This clonotype has only a few counts. This chain joins TRBV19 and TRBJ2-6; D unresolved. Germline-derived CDR1 and CDR2 are LNHDA and SQIVND (reference sequence). This CDR3 has 16 amino acids. The V end was cut by 8 bases, the J end by 1 base, with 15 bases between. The CDR3 DNA reads as TGTGCCAGTTCTGGCAGTGGGCCGTCTGGGGCCAACGTCCTGACTTTC. It is translated as CASSGSGPSGANVLTF.

This chain links TRBV7-2 with TRBJ2-7; TRBD2 matches at 12 bases. With V trimmed by 6 bases and J by 3 bases, 3 bases remained unmatched. The CDR3 is 14 amino acids. In germline, CDR1 is SGHTA, CDR2 FQGNSA. The CDR3: CASSRTSGNYEQYF. CDR3 nucleotides: TGTGCCAGCAGTCGGACTAGCGGGAACTACGAGCAGTACTTC.

This chain uses TRBV6-5 with TRBJ2-7, with D maybe TRBD1 (6 bases). The CDR3 contains 15 residues. V gave up 6 bases and J gave up 0 bases, with 15 bases separating them. Germline lookup yields CDR1 MNHEY and CDR2 SVGAGI. In DNA, the CDR3 is TGTGCCAGCAGCCAAACAGGGAAGCCCTCCTACGAGCAGTACTTC. It encodes CASSQTGKPSYEQYF.

Ten or more counts support this clonotype. The gene calls are TRBV4-1 and TRBJ2-1; 8 nucleotides align to TRBD2. The CDR3 loop spans 20 amino acids. Looked up from germline, CDR1 is MGHRA and CDR2 is YSYEKL. With V trimmed by 4 bases and J by 0 bases, 17 bases remained unmatched. CDR3 in amino acids: CASSPLGKASGPSSYNEQFF. CDR3 DNA: TGCGCCAGCAGCCCCCTCGGGAAAGCTAGCGGGCCGAGCTCCTACAATGAGCAGTTCTTC.

The gene calls are TRBV5-1 and TRBJ2-7, with 16 bases lining up with TRBD2. Losses at the gene ends were 0 bases for V and 6 bases for J; bases not matched to a gene: 6. Per germline, CDR1 SGHRS and CDR2 YFSETQ. This CDR3 spans 17 amino acids. The CDR3 sequence: CASSLAGLAGGQSEQYF. CDR3 sequence (DNA): TGCGCCAGCAGCTTGGCGGGACTAGCGGGAGGGCAGAGCGAGCAGTACTTC.

This clonotype was counted only a few times. The chain joins TRBV19 to TRBJ1-1; D call uncertain. V was clipped by 7 bases and J by 5 bases, with 8 bases between them. Germline assignment: CDR1 LNHDA and CDR2 SQIVND (reference sequence). There are 11 residues in the CDR3. CDR3 in DNA: TGTGCCAGTACTGGGTATACTGAAGCTTTCTTT. It encodes CASTGYTEAFF.

V gene TRBV27 combines with J gene TRBJ1-5, with D unclear. The CDR3 length is 11 residues. Deletions cut 8 bases from V and 8 bases from J, with 10 bases between. CDR1 and CDR2 from the germline V gene are MNHEY and SMNVEV (reference sequence). In DNA form, the CDR3 reads TGTGCCAGCCCTGAGGTGGAGCCCCAGCATTTT. Translating it yields CASPEVEPQHF.

The chain joins TRBV11-2 to TRBJ2-3; 12 bases fit TRBD1. The junction had 7 bases not matched to a gene; V was cut back by 5 bases and J by 4 bases. The CDR3 loop spans 16 amino acids. Germline V gives CDR1 SGHAT, CDR2 FQNNGV. The CDR3 sequence: CASSQWGQGASDTQYF. CDR3 nucleotide sequence: TGTGCCAGCAGCCAGTGGGGACAGGGGGCCTCAGATACGCAGTATTTT.

The chain is built from TRBV27 and TRBJ2-2, with 12 bases identical to TRBD2. The V gene's germline CDR1 is MNHEY and CDR2 SMNVEV (reference sequence). The CDR3 totals 16 residues. V dropped 10 bases and J dropped 1; count of bases not matched to a gene: 7. The DNA for the CDR3 is TGTGCCATCTCCAGGACTAGCGGGGTGAACACCGGGGAGCTGTTTTTT. Translation: CAISRTSGVNTGELFF.

This clonotype was seen only a few times. CDR3 region: CASGTPRRTGELFF. In DNA form, the CDR3 reads TGTGCCAGCGGGACTCCACGTCGCACCGGGGAGCTGTTTTTT. This chain uses TRBV2 with TRBJ2-2, with a weak D call TRBD2 (6 bases). The ends were cut back, 8 bases at V and 4 bases at J, with 14 bases in the middle. The CDR3 is made up of 14 amino acids. The germline gives CDR1 SNHLY, CDR2 FYNNEI. Using reference TRBV2 and TRBJ2-2 for the parts outside the CDR3, the full variable domain is EPEVTQTPSHQVTQMGQEVILRCVPISNHLYFYWYRQILGQKVEFLVSFYNNEISEKSEIFDDQFSVERPDGSNFTLKIRSTKLEDSAMYFCASGTPRRTGELFFGEGSRLTVL.

This clonotype came up a few times. This chain connects TRBV7-6 to TRBJ2-1; 7 positions agree with TRBD2. The CDR3 has 18 amino acids. Germline CDR1 reads SGHVS; CDR2 reads FNYEAQ. J was trimmed by 0 bases and V by 3 bases; bases with no gene match: 11. The DNA for the CDR3 is TGTGCCAGCAGCTTCCGGACTAGATCCCCTAGCTCCTACAATGAGCAGTTCTTC. Translating it yields CASSFRTRSPSSYNEQFF.

The chain couples TRBV6-5 to TRBJ2-2; a weak D match, TRBD2 (6 bases). CDR3 length equals 17 residues. Looked up from germline, CDR1 is MNHEY and CDR2 is SVGAGI. Trimming cost V 6 bases and J 3 bases, with 20 bases left between them. Here the CDR3 reads CASSSSTSGLYTGELFF. The CDR3, as DNA: TGTGCCAGCAGCAGCTCAACGAGCGGACTATACACCGGGGAGCTGTTTTTT.

This clonotype was seen a few times. The chain has TRBV20-1 and TRBJ2-7, with D maybe TRBD2 (7 bases). The CDR3 length is 14 residues. Germline lookup yields CDR1 DFQATT and CDR2 SNEGSKA (reference sequence). V was shortened by 4 bases and J by 2 bases, with 15 bases between the two germline ends. CDR3 region: CSANKAGATYEQYF. As DNA, the CDR3 is TGCAGTGCTAACAAGGCGGGGGCCACCTACGAGCAGTACTTC.

The rearrangement joins TRBV11-2 to TRBJ2-7; TRBD2 aligns across 9 bases. The V gene's germline CDR1 is SGHAT and CDR2 FQNNGV. The CDR3 consists of 16 residues. Losses at the gene ends were 2 bases for V and 2 bases for J; bases not matched to a gene: 7. CDR3 in amino acids: CASSLQRIAGAYEQYF. The DNA of the CDR3 is TGTGCCAGCAGCTTACAACGGATAGCGGGAGCCTACGAGCAGTACTTC.

The chain couples TRBV7-8 to TRBJ1-1, with D unclear. This CDR3 region has 16 residues. Germline lookup yields CDR1 SGHVS and CDR2 FQNEAQ. Trimming shortened V by 1 base and J by 6 bases, and 18 bases separated the two germline ends. CDR3 sequence reads: CASSLVGILEEAEAFF. CDR3 sequence (DNA): TGTGCCAGCAGCTTAGTGGGCATCTTGGAGGAGGCTGAAGCTTTCTTT. Filled out from reference TRBV7-8 and TRBJ1-1, the complete variable domain reads GAGVSQSPRYKVAKRGQDVALRCDPISGHVSLFWYQQALGQGPEFLTYFQNEAQLDKSGLPSDRFFAERPEGSVSTLKIQRTQQEDSAVYLCASSLVGILEEAEAFFGQGTRLTVV.

This clonotype showed up just a few times. V gene TRBV24-1 combines with J gene TRBJ2-1; TRBD2 agrees at 8 bases. This CDR3 contains 18 residues. J was trimmed by 8 bases and V by 3 bases; bases with no gene match: 17. The germline V gene encodes CDR1 KGHDR and CDR2 SFDVKD. The CDR3 protein is CATSDPLHPGLGVDEQFF. The CDR3 DNA sequence: TGTGCCACCAGTGATCCCCTTCATCCGGGACTAGGGGTCGATGAGCAGTTCTTC.

For the CDR3, the DNA is TGTGCCAGCAGATTCCAGGGTTCGAGGGAGTTCTTC. Translating it yields CASRFQGSREFF. V and J are TRBV2 and TRBJ2-1; D tentatively reads TRBD1 or TRBD2 (5 bases each). Looked up from germline, CDR1 is SNHLY and CDR2 is FYNNEI. Deletions cut 6 bases from V and 14 bases from J, with 17 bases between. The CDR3 runs 12 residues.

In this sample, this clonotype turned up a few times. The rearrangement links TRBV28 to TRBJ2-3; TRBD2 aligns across 14 bases. CDR3 length: 18 amino acids. CDR1 is MDHEN and CDR2 is SYDVKM in the germline V gene. Trimming removed 4 bases from V and 2 bases from J; junction bases left unmatched: 8. Here the CDR3 DNA reads TGTGCCAGCAGTTCTCGACTAGCGGGAGGGGGGTCCACAGATACGCAGTATTTT. Its protein product is CASSSRLAGGGSTDTQYF.